Listed below are T cell receptor beta chains from one sample, sequenced in a study of blood T cell repertoires in COVID-19. Libraries were prepared by immunoSEQ multiplex PCR; TCRdb keeps only in-frame clonotypes and omits some of them. The sample lists fewer than 400,000 clones; 75% to 90% were seen once. The sequencing input was PBMCs or T cells enriched from blood (not recorded which). The receptors shown here come from a man aged 30 to 39 who had recovered from COVID-19. Each CDR3 is given with its conserved first and last residue. The D gene is left open where the match is weak. Only part of the rows carry a size: once, few, many, or a class if the clone is expanded.

-,TRBJ1-5,TRBD1,TRBV4-1,TGCGCCAGCAGCCAAGAGGGACAGAGAAATCAGCCCCAGCATTTT,CASSQEGQRNQPQHF
-,TRBJ2-1,-,TRBV5-6,TGTGCCAGCAGCCAATACAATGAGCAGTTCTTC,CASSQYNEQFF
few,TRBJ2-5,-,TRBV11-2,TGTGCCAGCACTAACACCTTGGGTGGGCCGGAGACCCAGTACTTC,CASTNTLGGPETQYF
-,TRBJ1-2,-,TRBV5-6,TGTGCCAGCAGCTTGGGACGCCGCGGCGGCTACACCTTC,CASSLGRRGGYTF
-,TRBJ2-7,TRBD1,TRBV19,TGTGCCAGTAGGATGACAGGGGGCTACGAGCAGTACTTC,CASRMTGGYEQYF
-,TRBJ1-1,-,TRBV4-1,TGCGCCAGCAGCCAAGGGGGGGTAGAGAACACTGAAGCTTTCTTT,CASSQGGVENTEAFF
few,TRBJ1-1,-,TRBV2,TGTGCCAGCACTATCACAGGACGGATTTTGTCGAACACTGAAGCTTTCTTT,CASTITGRILSNTEAFF
-,TRBJ2-7,-,TRBV27,TGTGCCAGCAGTTTATGGCCGGAGCAGTACTTC,CASSLWPEQYF
-,TRBJ1-2,-,TRBV2,TGTGCCAGCAGTCCCGGGACACTCGCCAACTATGGCTACACCTTC,CASSPGTLANYGYTF
once,TRBJ2-7,-,TRBV7-9,TGTGCCAGCAGTACACCAAGCTCCTACGAGCAGTACTTC,CASSTPSSYEQYF
once,TRBJ1-1,TRBD1,TRBV7-9,TGTGCCAGCAGCTTATCCGTGGGCGTAGGACAGGGCACTGAAGCTTTCTTT,CASSLSVGVGQGTEAFF
-,TRBJ1-4,-,TRBV2,TGTGCCAGCAGTAACCTCTCTCCAGCAACTAATGAAAAACTGTTTTTT,CASSNLSPATNEKLFF
-,TRBJ2-1,-,TRBV2,TGTGCCAGCAGTGATTCGGAGTACAATGAGCAGTTCTTC,CASSDSEYNEQFF
once,TRBJ1-1,-,TRBV12-3/TRBV12-4,TGTGCCAGCAGTTTCTTCGGGGTTTCTGAAGCTTTCTTT,CASSFFGVSEAFF
-,TRBJ2-1,TRBD2,TRBV2,TGTGCCAGCAGCAGCGGGGCGGGTAACAATGAGCAGTTCTTC,CASSSGAGNNEQFF
-,TRBJ2-7,TRBD2,TRBV2,TGTGCCAGTCGGGGGGGGTACTACGAGCAGTACTTC,CASRGGYYEQYF
-,TRBJ1-4,TRBD1,TRBV19,TGTGCCAGTAGTATCCCTCCGGGACAGGGTTATGAAAAACTGTTTTTT,CASSIPPGQGYEKLFF
-,TRBJ2-7,TRBD1,TRBV2,TGTGCCAGCATTTACAGGGGGCATTCCTACGAGCAGTACTTC,CASIYRGHSYEQYF
-,TRBJ1-4,-,TRBV7-9,TGTGCCAGCAGCTTAGGCAACGGTAATGAAAAACTGTTTTTT,CASSLGNGNEKLFF
-,TRBJ1-1,-,TRBV19,TGTGCCAGTAGTATTTTCGTTCGGAGCATGAACACTGAAGCTTTCTTT,CASSIFVRSMNTEAFF
once,TRBJ1-1,-,TRBV20-1,TGCAGCCCCTCTGCCGGCACTGAAGCTTTCTTT,CSPSAGTEAFF
-,TRBJ1-1,-,TRBV20-1,TGCAGTGCTAGAGTTGCTGAGGAAGCTTTCTTT,CSARVAEEAFF
few,TRBJ2-1,-,TRBV4-3,TGCGCCAGCAGCCACCTGGGACACCCGGCCTACAATGAGCAGTTCTTC,CASSHLGHPAYNEQFF
-,TRBJ1-5,TRBD1,TRBV19,TGTGCCAGTAGGGGACAGGGGGATTTCGGCAATCAGCCCCAGCATTTT,CASRGQGDFGNQPQHF
-,TRBJ1-1,-,TRBV5-1,TGCGCCAGCAGCTTAAGGGGATATGTGACTGAAGCTTTCTTT,CASSLRGYVTEAFF
-,TRBJ2-7,TRBD2,TRBV4-2,TGTGCCAGCAGCCAAGCATTGACTAGCGGGGGGGGCAAGCAGTACTTC,CASSQALTSGGGKQYF
-,TRBJ1-3,-,TRBV18,TGTGCCAGCTCACCATTGTCTACGGGTACCTCTGGAAACACCATATATTTT,CASSPLSTGTSGNTIYF
-,TRBJ2-2,-,TRBV27,TGTGCCAGCATGAGAGGCGCCTCGAACACCGGGGAGCTGTTTTTT,CASMRGASNTGELFF
few,TRBJ1-3,-,TRBV6-5,TGTGCCAGCAGTTCCACGGGGGGCTCTGGAAACACCATATATTTT,CASSSTGGSGNTIYF